This passage covers 12 T cell receptor beta chains from one sample sequenced in a study of regulatory T cells in long-lasting Graves disease (dated by TCRdb to about 2021). The library relied on multiplex PCR. Sequenced using an Illumina HiSeq 4000. To build TCR beta libraries, CDR3 regions were amplified by Arm-PCR using iRepertoire HTBI primers. TCRdb took the public reads, trimmed them with fastp at Q25, ran MiXCR for clone calling and kept in-frame beta chains. All rows with the same CDR3 protein become a single entry with the most common DNA and genes. Present in this sample are 650,000 to 700,000 distinct CDR3 sequences, approximately 31% of which were seen just once. The top ten clones comprise roughly 41% of the sample. The time point label of this sample denotes: persistent/refractory GD, antithyroid drugs over 5 years with positive TRAb. For both TCR sequencing and RNA sequencing, RNA was extracted from PBMCs using TRIzol.

Sequencing was performed on peripheral blood mononuclear cells (PBMCs), taken when the disease was refractory, from a patient treated with antithyroid drugs. Receptors were obtained from a female donor with Graves disease.

This clonotype was picked up many times. The gene calls are TRBV3-1 and TRBJ1-2; 12 positions agree with TRBD1. Trimming at V came to 5 bases and at J to 13 bases, leaving 11 bases not matched to a gene. Per the germline V gene, CDR1 is LGHDT and CDR2 is YNNKEL (reference sequence). The CDR3 runs to 14 residues. The CDR3 DNA reads as TGTGCCAGCAGCAGCGGGACAGGGGGCCTTCGCCCCACCTTC. Protein: CASSSGTGGLRPTF.

V is TRBV5-1 and J is TRBJ2-7; weak D call: TRBD1 (6 bases). The CDR3 is made up of 15 amino acids. Per germline, CDR1 SGHRS and CDR2 YFSETQ. Trimming pared 4 bases from V and 3 bases from J, leaving 17 bases between. The CDR3 region has the DNA TGCGCCAGCAGCCCCCGGCAGGGGTATCACTACGAGCAGTACTTC. Protein sequence: CASSPRQGYHYEQYF.

In its sample, this clonotype was seen many times. V gene TRBV10-3 combines with J gene TRBJ1-1; unclear D gene. Trimming pared 2 bases from V and 3 bases from J, leaving 4 bases between. Germline CDR1 is ENHRY and CDR2 is SYGVKD. CDR3 length equals 12 residues. CDR3 region: CAISEGYTEAFF. Here the CDR3 DNA reads TGTGCCATCAGTGAGGGGTACACTGAAGCTTTCTTT.

This clonotype was seen only a few times. The chain has TRBV3-1 and TRBJ1-1; TRBD1 matches at 8 bases. Looked up from germline, CDR1 is LGHDT and CDR2 is YNNKEL (reference sequence). The junction had 8 bases not matched to a gene; V was cut back by 3 bases and J by 5 bases. The CDR3 runs to 15 residues. Written as DNA, the CDR3 is TGTGCCAGCAGCCAGACACAGGGGGTAGGGACTGAAGCTTTCTTT. This sequence encodes CASSQTQGVGTEAFF.

The V and J genes are TRBV13 and TRBJ1-4; D gene unclear. Germline V gene lookup returns CDR1 PRHDT and CDR2 FYEKMQ (reference sequence). V was clipped by 5 bases and J by 0 bases, with 10 bases between them. This CDR3 comprises 15 residues. The CDR3, as DNA: TGTGCCAGCAGCCAAATGGGCGCAACTAATGAAAAACTGTTTTTT. Amino acids: CASSQMGATNEKLFF.

This clonotype was observed many times. The chain joins TRBV12-3 or TRBV12-4 to TRBJ2-5; D remains ambiguous. Between the trimmed V and J ends, which lost 3 bases and 5 bases, there was a span of 10 bases. CDR3 size: 13 residues. The CDR3, as DNA: TGTGCCAGCAGTTTTCTCCCCCGGGAGACCCAGTACTTC. It yields the protein CASSFLPRETQYF.

The chain combines TRBV9 with TRBJ1-6; TRBD1 is a possible D gene (6 bases). The CDR3 runs 15 residues. Trimming took off 0 bases at V and 5 bases at J, with 9 bases between the two ends. Germline V gene lookup returns CDR1 SGDLS and CDR2 YYNGEE. In nucleotides, the CDR3 is TGTGCCAGCAGCGTAGGGACAGACCATAATTCACCCCTCCACTTT. Amino acids: CASSVGTDHNSPLHF.

This clonotype was seen repeatedly, ten times or more. The chain joins TRBV2 to TRBJ1-1; D is unresolved. The germline CDR1 and CDR2 sequences are SNHLY and FYNNEI. The germline V and J ends were trimmed by 3 bases and 1 base, with 6 bases remaining between them. The CDR3 covers 13 residues. The CDR3 is CASSETWNTEAFF. CDR3 nucleotide sequence: TGTGCCAGCAGTGAGACCTGGAACACTGAAGCTTTCTTT.

This clonotype was detected only a few times. The rearrangement uses TRBV10-2 and TRBJ1-1, with TRBD1 matching 8 bases. Looked up from germline, CDR1 is WSHSY and CDR2 is SAAADI. Trimming at V came to 7 bases and at J to 4 bases, leaving 8 bases not matched to a gene. The CDR3 is 14 residues long. The CDR3, as DNA: TGCGCCAGCATAACAGGGGGAAGTCGCACTGAAGCTTTCTTT. Encoded protein: CASITGGSRTEAFF.

This clonotype was counted only a few times. V and J are TRBV12-3 or TRBV12-4 and TRBJ1-3; 7 bases map to TRBD1. V lost 7 bases, J lost 1 base, and 4 bases stayed unmatched. The CDR3 contains 14 residues. CDR3 residues: CASIPTGSGNTIYF. Here the CDR3 DNA reads TGTGCCAGCATCCCGACAGGGTCTGGAAACACCATATATTTT.

This clonotype was counted a few times. This rearrangement joins TRBV19 to TRBJ1-2; a weak D match, TRBD1 (5 bases). CDR3 length equals 15 residues. Germline V lookup: CDR1 LNHDA, CDR2 SQIVND (reference sequence). With 5 bases removed from V and 2 bases from J, the gap between germline ends came to 15 bases. CDR3 sequence: CASSSPGETNYGYTF. The CDR3 bases are TGTGCCAGTAGTTCACCGGGGGAAACCAACTATGGCTACACCTTC.

The chain uses TRBV6-5 and TRBJ1-4; D is ambiguous. Trimming stripped 1 base from V and 8 bases from J, with 11 bases between. Germline V gene data show CDR1 as MNHEY and CDR2 as SVGAGI. The length of the CDR3 is 14 residues. The DNA of the CDR3 is TGTGCCAGCAGTTACTGGCAGAGACCCGAAAAACTGTTTTTT. The encoded protein is CASSYWQRPEKLFF.